Each of the 5 T cell receptor beta chains below was sequenced from the same sample in a study of long-term antiretroviral therapy in people with HIV. Survey-level immunoSEQ v3.0 assays were run. Generated by immunoSEQ multiplex PCR, the TCRdb table keeps only in-frame clones and is missing some. Here the sample spans over 40,000 clones, about 94% being singletons. Specimen: unsorted PBMCs, collected roughly 9.5 years after starting antiretroviral therapy. The receptors come from a man aged 30 to 45 with HIV.

The chain couples TRBV9 to TRBJ2-1; TRBD2 might be the D (5 bases). CDR3 length: 14 residues. Germline CDR1 and CDR2: SGDLS and YYNGEE. Trimming stripped 1 base from V and 8 bases from J, with 13 bases between. The CDR3 spells CASSVFQFGDEQFF. Here the CDR3 DNA reads TGTGCCAGCAGCGTATTTCAGTTCGGGGATGAGCAGTTCTTC.

The chain joins TRBV5-8 to TRBJ1-1; D uncertain. The CDR3 has 13 amino acids. CDR1 and CDR2 (germline): SGHTS, YDEGEE. Deletions cut 2 bases from V and 2 bases from J, with 7 bases between. The CDR3 spells CASSLTRNTEAFF. In nucleotides, the CDR3 is TGTGCCAGCAGCTTAACAAGAAACACTGAAGCTTTCTTT.

The V gene is TRBV1, the J gene TRBJ2-5; TRBD2 reflects the table's D call only, with no check against the DNA. TRBV1 is a pseudogene locus. CDR3 length equals 16 residues. The CDR3 sequence: CTSSQGTSGGCETQYF. The DNA for the CDR3 is TGCACCAGCAGCCAAGGGACTAGCGGGGGTTGTGAGACCCAGTACTTC.

The CDR3 loop is CASSYSLLVDTQYF. CDR3 DNA: TGTGCCAGCAGTTACTCCCTTTTAGTAGATACGCAGTATTTT. The chain combines TRBV6-5 with TRBJ2-3; D gene ambiguous. The length of the CDR3 is 14 residues. With 0 bases removed from V and 5 bases from J, the gap between germline ends came to 9 bases. The germline V gene encodes CDR1 MNHEY and CDR2 SVGAGI.

This chain links TRBV28 with TRBJ1-1, with a weak D call TRBD1 (5 bases). This CDR3 is 12 amino acids long. V was cut by 11 bases and J by 7 bases, with 17 bases left in between. Germline CDR1 MDHEN, CDR2 SYDVKM. The CDR3 here is CASQGPGVEAFF. In DNA, the CDR3 is TGTGCCTCCCAAGGCCCGGGGGTTGAAGCTTTCTTT.